This TCR beta chain was retrieved from a study of blood T cell repertoires in COVID-19. The CDR3 is 14 amino acids. Germline assignment: CDR1 LGHDT and CDR2 YNNKEL (reference sequence). V lost 5 bases, J lost 2 bases, and 10 bases lay in between. Libraries were prepared by immunoSEQ multiplex PCR; TCRdb keeps only in-frame clonotypes and omits some of them. The table shows approximately 50,000 clones, with over 80% occurring only once. The TCR originated in a human donor in a cohort sampled during active COVID-19. The J gene is TRBJ2-1, the V gene TRBV3-1 (or the pseudogene TRBV3-2); a possible D gene is TRBD2 (5 bases). Sequencing used peripheral blood. The CDR3 region is CASSRESTYNEQFF. The CDR3 bases are TGTGCCAGCAGCAGGGAGAGCACCTACAATGAGCAGTTCTTC.